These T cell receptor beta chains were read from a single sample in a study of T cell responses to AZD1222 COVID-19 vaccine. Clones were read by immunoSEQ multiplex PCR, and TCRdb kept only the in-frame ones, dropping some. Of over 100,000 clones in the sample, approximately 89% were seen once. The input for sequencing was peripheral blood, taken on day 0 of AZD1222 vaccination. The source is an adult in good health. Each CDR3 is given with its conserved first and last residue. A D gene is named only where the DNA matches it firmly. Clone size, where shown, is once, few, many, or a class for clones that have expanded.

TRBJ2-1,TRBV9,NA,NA,CASSLNGQRDNEQFF,TGTGCCAGCAGCCTTAACGGACAGAGAGACAATGAGCAGTTCTTC
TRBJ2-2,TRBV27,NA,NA,CASSSRLPRTGELFF,TGTGCCAGCAGTTCTAGACTACCGAGGACCGGGGAGCTGTTTTTT
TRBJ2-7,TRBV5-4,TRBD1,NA,CASSLRQGAYEQYF,TGTGCCAGCAGCTTGAGACAGGGGGCCTACGAGCAGTACTTC
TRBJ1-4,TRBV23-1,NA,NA,CASSQSPGRTEKLFF,TGCGCCAGCAGTCAATCGCCGGGGCGGACTGAAAAACTGTTTTTT
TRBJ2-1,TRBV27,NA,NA,CASSLPTRYNEQFF,TGTGCCAGCAGTTTACCGACTCGTTACAATGAGCAGTTCTTC
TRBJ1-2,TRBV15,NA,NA,CATSRPLFGSGGYTF,TGTGCCACCAGCAGACCCCTTTTTGGGTCCGGGGGCTACACCTTC
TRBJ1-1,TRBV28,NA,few,CASSWADSKGLGAFF,TGTGCCAGCAGTTGGGCGGACAGCAAAGGTTTAGGAGCTTTCTTT
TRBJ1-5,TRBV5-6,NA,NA,CASSLGGYDQPQHF,TGTGCCAGCAGCTTGGGGGGTTACGATCAGCCCCAGCATTTT
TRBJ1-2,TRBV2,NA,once,CASRGSSLYGYTF,TGTGCCAGCCGGGGATCGTCCCTCTATGGCTACACCTTC
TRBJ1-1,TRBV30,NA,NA,CAWRRDGTEAFF,TGTGCCTGGAGACGGGACGGCACTGAAGCTTTCTTT
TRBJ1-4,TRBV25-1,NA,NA,CASGRGATNEKLFF,TGTGCCAGCGGTCGGGGGGCAACTAATGAAAAACTGTTTTTT
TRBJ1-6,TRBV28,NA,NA,CASRRGYYSPLHF,TGTGCCAGCAGGAGGGGTTACTATTCACCCCTCCACTTT
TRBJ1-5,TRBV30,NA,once,CAWSDSPLNQPQHF,TGTGCCTGGAGTGATTCCCCTCTCAATCAGCCCCAGCATTTT
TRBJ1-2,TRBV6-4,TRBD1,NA,CASSDTWTGEYGYTF,TGTGCCAGCAGTGACACTTGGACAGGGGAGTATGGCTACACCTTC
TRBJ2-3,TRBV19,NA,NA,CASSPNPGGTQYF,TGTGCCAGTAGTCCTAACCCAGGAGGGACGCAGTATTTT
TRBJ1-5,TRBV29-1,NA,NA,CSVSDGAGGNQPQHF,TGCAGCGTTTCAGACGGTGCGGGTGGCAATCAGCCCCAGCATTTT
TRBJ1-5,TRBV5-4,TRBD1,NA,CASSMGTGGQPQHF,TGTGCCAGCAGCATGGGGACAGGGGGACAACCCCAGCATTTT
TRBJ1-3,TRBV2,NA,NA,CASNPGTSGNTIYF,TGTGCCAGCAACCCCGGGACCTCTGGAAACACCATATATTTT
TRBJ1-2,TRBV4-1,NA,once,CASSQDQGRNGYTF,TGCGCCAGCAGCCAAGACCAGGGGAGGAATGGCTACACCTTC
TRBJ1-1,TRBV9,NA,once,CASSVLGNTEAFF,TGTGCCAGCAGCGTATTGGGGAACACTGAAGCTTTCTTT
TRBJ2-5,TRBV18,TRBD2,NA,CASSPGSGGHQETQYF,TGTGCCAGCTCACCGGGTAGCGGGGGGCACCAAGAGACCCAGTACTTC